This T cell receptor (beta chain) was recorded in a study of CD8 T cells in ankylosing spondylitis. Study findings and constraints: Some of these motif variants have turned up before, in reports on reactive arthritis synovial fluid and blood. Among TCR beta sequences, a motif of fewer than 10 highly homologous variants appeared characteristic of ankylosing spondylitis blood. Disease-linked clones were CD8+ and relatively rare in peripheral blood.

A word on this clonotype: Antigen specificity is unknown.

The V end lost 8 bases, the J end lost 2 bases, and 13 bases lay between the germline ends. CDR1 is MNHEY and CDR2 is SVGEGT in the germline V gene. CDR3 size: 13 residues. Library preparation for TCR beta used quantitative 5'-RACE with molecular barcodes. Each CDR3 protein gets one entry after TCRdb re-called the 5' RACE reads with MiXCR. This sample carries under 200,000 distinct CDR3 sequences, approximately 9.9% of them seen once, and the ten largest clones take more than 13%. The sample was blood, either unsorted or a sorted T cell fraction (not recorded which). The receptor was derived from a female donor with ankylosing spondylitis or in good health (not recorded which). The genes are TRBV6-2 or TRBV6-3 and TRBJ2-7; perhaps TRBD2 as D (5 bases). The CDR3 nucleotides read TGTGCCAGCCGTGGAGGCCGACCCTACGAGCAGTACTTC. Its protein is CASRGGRPYEQYF.